These 27 T cell receptor beta chains were all obtained from the same sample, sequenced in a study of T cell changes during pregnancy in multiple sclerosis. Clones were read by immunoSEQ multiplex PCR, and TCRdb kept only the in-frame ones, dropping some. The data show under 50,000 clones, with nearly 90% seen just once and 4.1% held by the top ten. The sequencing here drew on CD8+ T cells from peripheral blood mononuclear cells, taken in the first trimester of pregnancy. Every receptor here comes from a female donor with multiple sclerosis, enrolled in a pregnancy study.

V gene TRBV7-3 combines with J gene TRBJ1-2, with 7 bases matching TRBD1. Trimming at V came to 4 bases and at J to 8 bases, leaving 7 bases not matched to a gene. CDR1 and CDR2 from the germline V gene are SGHTA and FQGTGA. CDR3 length equals 13 residues. Here the CDR3 reads CASSSTGAGGYTF. The CDR3 DNA sequence: TGTGCCAGCAGCTCAACAGGGGCGGGGGGCTACACCTTC. The variable domain in full, with the rest retrieved from reference TRBV7-3 and TRBJ1-2, is GAGVSQTPSNKVTEKGKYVELRCDPISGHTALYWYRQSLGQGPEFLIYFQGTGAADDSGLPNDRFFAVRPEGSVSTLKIQRTERGDSAVYLCASSSTGAGGYTFGSGTRLTVV.

The chain joins TRBV30 to TRBJ1-2; D is unresolved. The CDR3 sequence is 12 residues long. In germline, CDR1 is GTSNPN, CDR2 SVGIG (reference sequence). The V gene lost 3 bases and the J gene lost 7 bases, with 12 bases spanning the gap. The CDR3 loop reads CAWRTFMGGYTF. As DNA, the CDR3 is TGTGCCTGGAGGACTTTTATGGGTGGCTACACCTTC.

The chain employs TRBV27 and TRBJ2-4; 7 nucleotides agree with TRBD2. Trimming removed 6 bases from V and 6 bases from J; junction bases left unmatched: 5. The length of the CDR3 is 13 residues. From germline, CDR1 is MNHEY and CDR2 SMNVEV (reference sequence). The CDR3 spells CASSPGGRNIQYF. CDR3 DNA sequence: TGTGCCAGCAGCCCCGGGGGGAGAAACATTCAGTACTTC.

V usage is TRBV29-1 and J usage is TRBJ2-2; TRBD2 is a possible D gene (5 bases). V was pared by 4 bases and J by 6 bases, with 6 bases between. The CDR3 loop spans 11 amino acids. Germline V gene data show CDR1 as SQVTM and CDR2 as ANQGSEA. This chain's CDR3 is CSVVRAGELFF. DNA for the CDR3: TGCAGCGTTGTGCGGGCCGGGGAGCTGTTTTTT.

The chain has TRBV10-1 and TRBJ1-2; D not resolved. The germline V gene has CDR1 WNHNN and CDR2 SYGVQD (reference sequence). This CDR3 has 17 residues. V lost 1 base, J lost 5 bases, and 20 bases lay in between. CDR3 sequence reads: CASSELYWAPWRYGYTF. The CDR3 DNA sequence: TGCGCCAGCAGTGAGTTGTATTGGGCCCCGTGGAGGTATGGCTACACCTTC.

The chain is built from TRBV4-3 and TRBJ2-1; 7 positions agree with TRBD1. Germline V lookup: CDR1 LGHNA, CDR2 YSLEER. The CDR3 consists of 18 residues. V shed 2 bases and J 9 bases; nucleotides not matched to a gene: 19. Here the CDR3 reads CASSQPLQDRVDGGEQFF. The CDR3 nucleotides are TGCGCCAGCAGCCAACCCCTCCAAGACAGGGTGGATGGGGGTGAGCAGTTCTTC.

The chain is built from TRBV27 and TRBJ1-1; D ambiguous. The germline CDR1 and CDR2 sequences are MNHEY and SMNVEV (reference sequence). The CDR3 sequence is 11 residues long. V was pared by 4 bases and J by 8 bases, with 8 bases between. The CDR3: CASSYGREAFF. The CDR3 nucleotides read TGTGCCAGCAGTTACGGTCGGGAAGCTTTCTTT.

This clone was recorded once. The chain combines TRBV7-6 with TRBJ2-1, with 7 positions matching TRBD1. The CDR3 is 14 residues long. Germline trimming cut 5 bases from V and 6 bases from J; bases unmatched to any gene: 7. In germline, CDR1 is SGHVS, CDR2 FNYEAQ. The CDR3 nucleotides read TGTGCCAGCAGCCCCCCCGCAGGGGGCAATGAGCAGTTCTTC. Translating gives CASSPPAGGNEQFF. Full variable domain (missing parts from reference TRBV7-6 and TRBJ2-1): GAGVSQSPRYKVTKRGQDVALRCDPISGHVSLYWYRQALGQGPEFLTYFNYEAQQDKSGLPNDRFSAERPEGSISTLTIQRTEQRDSAMYRCASSPPAGGNEQFFGPGTRLTVL.

This clone was observed a handful of times. The genes are TRBV9 and TRBJ1-2; a weak D match, TRBD1 (5 bases). The CDR3 runs to 12 residues. V dropped 0 bases and J dropped 5 bases, with 5 bases sitting between them. The V gene's germline CDR1 is SGDLS and CDR2 YYNGEE. The CDR3 region is CASSVGQYGYTF. The CDR3 DNA is TGTGCCAGCAGCGTAGGACAGTATGGCTACACCTTC.

This clone was detected only a few times. V is TRBV6-4 and J is TRBJ1-6; D is possibly TRBD1 (6 bases). The CDR3 totals 13 residues. Germline V gene data show CDR1 as MRHNA and CDR2 as SNTAGT. V was pared by 4 bases and J by 5 bases, with 6 bases between. The CDR3: CASSAGDNSPLHF. CDR3 DNA: TGTGCCAGCAGTGCAGGGGATAATTCACCCCTCCACTTT.

The sample holds one count of this clone. The CDR3 sequence is CASEVYNEQFF. The CDR3 DNA sequence: TGTGCCAGTGAGGTGTACAATGAGCAGTTCTTC. V usage is TRBV2 and J usage is TRBJ2-1, with no clear D. Germline V gene data show CDR1 as SNHLY and CDR2 as FYNNEI. V was cut by 9 bases and J by 4 bases, with 7 bases left in between. There are 11 residues in the CDR3. The variable domain in full, with the rest retrieved from reference TRBV2 and TRBJ2-1, is EPEVTQTPSHQVTQMGQEVILRCVPISNHLYFYWYRQILGQKVEFLVSFYNNEISEKSEIFDDQFSVERPDGSNFTLKIRSTKLEDSAMYFCASEVYNEQFFGPGTRLTVL.

This chain connects TRBV5-1 to TRBJ1-2; 10 bases map to TRBD1. The trim removed 3 bases at V and 4 bases at J, leaving 6 bases unmatched. CDR1 and CDR2 from the germline V gene are SGHRS and YFSETQ. CDR3 length: 15 amino acids. The DNA for the CDR3 is TGCGCCAGCAGCTCGGGACAGGGGCCGACCTATGGCTACACCTTC. Protein: CASSSGQGPTYGYTF.

The CDR3 reads CASSVDGERDYGYTF. CDR3 nucleotides: TGTGCCAGCAGCGTAGATGGGGAGAGGGACTATGGCTACACCTTC. The V gene is TRBV9, the J gene TRBJ1-2; D remains ambiguous. The germline V gene encodes CDR1 SGDLS and CDR2 YYNGEE. Trimming pared 0 bases from V and 3 bases from J, leaving 12 bases between. The CDR3 spans 15 residues.

The J gene is TRBJ2-7, the V gene TRBV7-8, with 13 bases identical to TRBD2. Germline V gene sequence: CDR1 SGHVS, CDR2 FQNEAQ. The CDR3 extends over 16 amino acids. V was pared by 2 bases and J by 1 base, with 2 bases of the junction left unmatched. In DNA form, the CDR3 reads TGTGCCAGCAGCTTATTGACTAGCGGGGGGTCCTACGAGCAGTACTTC. It specifies CASSLLTSGGSYEQYF.

The rearrangement joins TRBV9 to TRBJ2-1; 8 bases align to TRBD2. J gave up 2 bases and V 0 bases, and 4 bases lay outside the gene matches. The CDR3 length is 16 residues. Germline CDR1 is SGDLS and CDR2 is YYNGEE. CDR3 sequence reads: CASSVDPSGPYNEQFF. CDR3 in DNA: TGTGCCAGCAGCGTAGACCCTAGCGGGCCCTACAATGAGCAGTTCTTC.

J is TRBJ2-7 and V is TRBV7-9; 10 bases map to TRBD1. Germline-derived CDR1 and CDR2 are SEHNR and FQNEAQ (reference sequence). The CDR3 loop spans 15 amino acids. The junction had 4 bases not matched to a gene; V was cut back by 5 bases and J by 0 bases. The CDR3 bases are TGTGCCAGCAGCCACCGGGACAGGGGCTCCTACGAGCAGTACTTC. This gives the protein CASSHRDRGSYEQYF.

The genes are TRBV7-3 and TRBJ2-3; D remains unclear. This CDR3 region has 12 residues. Germline CDR1 and CDR2: SGHTA and FQGTGA. V lost 0 bases and J lost 5, with 3 bases in between. The chain's CDR3 is CASSLTIDTQYF. CDR3 DNA: TGTGCCAGCAGCTTAACTATAGATACGCAGTATTTT.

Only one count was recorded for this clone. The chain links TRBV5-8 to TRBJ1-1; D unclear. The CDR3 has 15 amino acids. Trimming removed 2 bases from V and 3 bases from J, with 14 bases in between. Germline-derived CDR1 and CDR2 are SGHTS and YDEGEE. CDR3 region: CASSFFRDRDTEAFF. The CDR3 nucleotides read TGTGCCAGCAGCTTTTTTCGTGATCGGGACACTGAAGCTTTCTTT.

The rearrangement joins TRBV19 to TRBJ2-1; D is possibly TRBD2 (6 bases). V was clipped by 4 bases and J by 6 bases, with 22 bases between them. The length of the CDR3 is 17 residues. Germline CDR1 and CDR2: LNHDA and SQIVND (reference sequence). The DNA of the CDR3 is TGTGCCAGTAGTAGCAGAACCGGGACTCGGCCAAGCAATGAGCAGTTCTTC. It encodes CASSSRTGTRPSNEQFF.

The chain is built from TRBV4-3 and TRBJ2-1; a weak D match, TRBD2 (6 bases). V lost 0 bases and J lost 4, with 7 bases in between. CDR1 and CDR2 from the germline V gene are LGHNA and YSLEER. The CDR3 sequence is 14 residues long. CDR3 loop: CASSQEGGYNEQFF. CDR3 sequence (DNA): TGCGCCAGCAGCCAAGAGGGGGGTTACAATGAGCAGTTCTTC.

The genes are TRBV29-1 and TRBJ2-5, with 10 bases that match TRBD1. The J call may be mistaken, given a closer DNA end match to TRBJ2-7. This CDR3 has 16 amino acids. Germline CDR1 is SQVTM and CDR2 is ANQGSEA. For the CDR3, the DNA is TGCAGCGTTGAAGGCCCTCCGGGGACAGGGGCCTACGAGCAGTACTTC. Translating it yields CSVEGPPGTGAYEQYF.

This rearrangement joins TRBV7-9 to TRBJ1-2; 8 nucleotides align to TRBD1. Germline V CDR1 and CDR2: SEHNR, FQNEAQ (reference sequence). Losses at the gene ends were 7 bases for V and 4 bases for J; bases not matched to a gene: 11. The CDR3 is 15 amino acids. The CDR3 sequence is CASITSTGAAYGYTF. CDR3 nucleotide sequence: TGTGCCAGCATTACATCGACAGGGGCGGCCTATGGCTACACCTTC. Supplemented by reference TRBV7-9 and TRBJ1-2, the full variable domain reads DTGVSQNPRHKITKRGQNVTFRCDPISEHNRLYWYRQTLGQGPEFLTYFQNEAQLEKSRLLSDRFSAERPKGSFSTLEIQRTEQGDSAMYLCASITSTGAAYGYTFGSGTRLTVV.

This chain connects TRBV9 to TRBJ2-2; possibly TRBD2 for D (5 bases). Germline V lookup: CDR1 SGDLS, CDR2 YYNGEE. Trimming cost V 4 bases and J 5 bases, with 21 bases left between them. This CDR3 comprises 17 residues. The CDR3 sequence is CASSPRLLASPTGELFF. The CDR3 DNA reads TGTGCCAGCAGCCCACGACTCCTAGCCAGTCCGACCGGGGAGCTGTTTTTT.

The J gene is TRBJ1-1, the V gene TRBV4-1; 8 bases match TRBD1. J was trimmed by 3 bases and V by 3 bases; bases with no gene match: 6. Looked up from germline, CDR1 is MGHRA and CDR2 is YSYEKL. CDR3 length equals 15 residues. The CDR3 region has the DNA TGCGCCAGCAGCCATCAACAGGGGGGGGACACTGAAGCTTTCTTT. Translation: CASSHQQGGDTEAFF.

The rearrangement uses TRBV7-9 and TRBJ2-5; TRBD1 is a possible D gene (6 bases). The germline V gene has CDR1 SEHNR and CDR2 FQNEAQ (reference sequence). V was cut by 5 bases and J by 5 bases, with 18 bases left in between. The CDR3 extends over 15 amino acids. CDR3: CASSPSPTGHETQYF. CDR3 coding DNA: TGTGCCAGCAGCCCCTCTCCCACAGGGCACGAGACCCAGTACTTC.

The rearrangement links TRBV11-3 to TRBJ1-5, with D uncertain. The CDR3 sequence is 15 residues long. In germline, CDR1 is SGHNT, CDR2 YENEEA. V was cut by 2 bases and J by 7 bases, with 15 bases left in between. The CDR3 is CASSLIGQVWQPQHF. The DNA for the CDR3 is TGTGCCAGCAGCTTAATTGGCCAGGTATGGCAGCCCCAGCATTTT.

V and J are TRBV7-6 and TRBJ2-2; 8 nucleotides match TRBD2. This CDR3 is built from 15 residues. V trimming: 3 bases; J trimming: 3 bases; junction bases outside the gene matches: 3. Germline V gene lookup returns CDR1 SGHVS and CDR2 FNYEAQ. DNA for the CDR3: TGTGCCAGCAGCTTCCAGCGGGGGCACACCGGGGAGCTGTTTTTT. This gives the protein CASSFQRGHTGELFF.